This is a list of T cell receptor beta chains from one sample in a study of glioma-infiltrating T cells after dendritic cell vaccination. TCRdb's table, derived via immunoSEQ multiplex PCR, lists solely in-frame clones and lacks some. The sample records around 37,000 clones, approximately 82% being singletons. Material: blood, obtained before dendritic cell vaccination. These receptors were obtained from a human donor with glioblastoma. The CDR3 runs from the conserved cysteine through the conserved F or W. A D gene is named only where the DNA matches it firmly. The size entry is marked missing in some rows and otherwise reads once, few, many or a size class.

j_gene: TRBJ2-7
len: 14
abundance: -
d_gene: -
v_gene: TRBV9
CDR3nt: TGTGCCAGCAGCGCCACGGACTCGCCTTACGAGCAGTACTTC
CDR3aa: CASSATDSPYEQYF

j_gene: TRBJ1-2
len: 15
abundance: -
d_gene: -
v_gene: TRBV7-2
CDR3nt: TGTGCCAGCAGCCCAGACATGGCTGATGGCTATGGCTACACCTTC
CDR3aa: CASSPDMADGYGYTF

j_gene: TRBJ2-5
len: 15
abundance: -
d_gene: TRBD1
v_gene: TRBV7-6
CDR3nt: TGTGCCAGCAGCTTAGGGGACAGGGGACAAGAGACCCAGTACTTC
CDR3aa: CASSLGDRGQETQYF

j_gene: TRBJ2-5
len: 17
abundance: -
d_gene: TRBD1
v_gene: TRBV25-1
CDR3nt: TGTGCCAGCAGTGACCGCGACTGGGGCAGGGGGCGCGAGACCCAGTACTTC
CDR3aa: CASSDRDWGRGRETQYF

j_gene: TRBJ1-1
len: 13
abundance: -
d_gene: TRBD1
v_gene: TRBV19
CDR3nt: TGTGCCAGTAGTACGACAGGGATCGCTGAAGCTTTCTTT
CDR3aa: CASSTTGIAEAFF

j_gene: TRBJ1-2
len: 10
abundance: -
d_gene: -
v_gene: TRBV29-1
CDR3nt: TGCAGCGTTGCTCTAGATGGCTACACCTTC
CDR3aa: CSVALDGYTF

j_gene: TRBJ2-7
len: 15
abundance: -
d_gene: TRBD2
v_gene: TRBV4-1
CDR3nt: TGCGCCAGCAGCCAGAATAGCGGGGTGGCCTACGAGCAGTACTTC
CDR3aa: CASSQNSGVAYEQYF

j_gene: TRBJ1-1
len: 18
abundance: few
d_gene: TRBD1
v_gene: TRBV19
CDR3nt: TGTGCCAGTAGCCTGGGGTGGAGGGGGCGGGCAACGAACACTGAAGCTTTCTTT
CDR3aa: CASSLGWRGRATNTEAFF

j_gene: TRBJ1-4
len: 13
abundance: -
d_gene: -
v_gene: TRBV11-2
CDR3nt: TGTGCCAGCAGCCCGGGGAGGGTTGAAAAACTGTTTTTT
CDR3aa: CASSPGRVEKLFF

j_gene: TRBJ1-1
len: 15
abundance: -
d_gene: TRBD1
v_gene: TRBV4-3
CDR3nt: TGCGCCAGCAGCCTGCGGACAGGGATTGGGACTGAAGCTTTCTTT
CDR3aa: CASSLRTGIGTEAFF

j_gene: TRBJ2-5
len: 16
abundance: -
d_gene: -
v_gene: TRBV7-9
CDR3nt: TGTGCCAGCAGCTTATCCGGCCAGAGGGCCAGAGAGACCCAGTACTTC
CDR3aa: CASSLSGQRARETQYF

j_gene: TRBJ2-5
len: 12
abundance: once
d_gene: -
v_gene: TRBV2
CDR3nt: TGTGCCAGCAGAGGGGGTCAAGAGACCCAGTACTTC
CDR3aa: CASRGGQETQYF

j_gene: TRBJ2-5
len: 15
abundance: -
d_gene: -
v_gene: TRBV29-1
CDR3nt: TGCAGCGTTGATAATCGCAGGGAAGGGCAAGAGACCCAGTACTTC
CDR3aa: CSVDNRREGQETQYF

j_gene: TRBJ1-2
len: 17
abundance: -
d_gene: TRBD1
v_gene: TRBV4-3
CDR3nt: TGCGCCAGCAGCCAAGAATGGGCACGACAGGGCTTAAATGGCTACACCTTC
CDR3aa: CASSQEWARQGLNGYTF

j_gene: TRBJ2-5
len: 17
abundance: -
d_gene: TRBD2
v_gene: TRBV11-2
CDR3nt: TGTGCCAGCAGCTTAGGGGTGACGGCGGGGGGTTTAGAGACCCAGTACTTC
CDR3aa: CASSLGVTAGGLETQYF

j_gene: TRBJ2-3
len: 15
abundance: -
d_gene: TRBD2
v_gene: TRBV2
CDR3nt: TGTGCCAGCAGAAGGCGGGGGGGAGACACAGATACGCAGTATTTT
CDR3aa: CASRRRGGDTDTQYF

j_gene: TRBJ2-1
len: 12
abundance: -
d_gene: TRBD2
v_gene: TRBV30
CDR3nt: TGTGCCTGGAGTGTGGCAGGGACTAAGCAGTTCTTC
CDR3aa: CAWSVAGTKQFF

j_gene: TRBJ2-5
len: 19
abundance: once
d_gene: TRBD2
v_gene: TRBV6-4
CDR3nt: TGTGCCAGGCCCGGGACTAGGGGGGAATCAAGCCTAGGCCAAGAGACCCAGTACTTC
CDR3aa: CARPGTRGESSLGQETQYF

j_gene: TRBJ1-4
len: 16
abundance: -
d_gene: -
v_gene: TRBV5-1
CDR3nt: TGCGCCAGCAGCTTGGAGGGACAACTAACTAATGAAAAACTGTTTTTT
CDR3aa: CASSLEGQLTNEKLFF

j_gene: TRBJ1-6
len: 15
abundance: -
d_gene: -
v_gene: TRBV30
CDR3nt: TGTGCCTGGAGTATGGAGTCCCAAAGGAGTTCACCCCTCCACTTT
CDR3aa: CAWSMESQRSSPLHF

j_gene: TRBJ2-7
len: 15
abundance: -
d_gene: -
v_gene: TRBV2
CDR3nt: TGTGCCAGCAGTGTCCGGACTCTATCTTCCTACGAGCAGTACTTC
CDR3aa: CASSVRTLSSYEQYF

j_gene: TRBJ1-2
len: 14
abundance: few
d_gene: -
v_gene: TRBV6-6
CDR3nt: TGTGCCAGCAGTTACCGACACTCGGGGGATGGCTACACCTTC
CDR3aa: CASSYRHSGDGYTF

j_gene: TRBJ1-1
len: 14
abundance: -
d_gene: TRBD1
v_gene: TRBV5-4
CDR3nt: TGTGCCAGCGGCGGAACAGGGGGCTACACTGAAGCTTTCTTT
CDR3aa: CASGGTGGYTEAFF

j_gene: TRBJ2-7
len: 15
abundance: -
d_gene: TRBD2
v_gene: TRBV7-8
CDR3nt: TGTGCCAGCAGCTTGACTAGCGGGGCACCGGGGGAGCAGTACTTC
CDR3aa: CASSLTSGAPGEQYF

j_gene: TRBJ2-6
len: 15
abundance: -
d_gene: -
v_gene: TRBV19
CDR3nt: TGTGCCAGTACGGTTCAGGGTCCTGGGGCCAACGTCCTGACTTTC
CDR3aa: CASTVQGPGANVLTF

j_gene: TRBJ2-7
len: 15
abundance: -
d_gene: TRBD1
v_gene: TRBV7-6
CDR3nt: TGTGCCAGCAGCTTCGGACAGGGACCCCTCTACGAGCAGTACTTC
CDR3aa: CASSFGQGPLYEQYF

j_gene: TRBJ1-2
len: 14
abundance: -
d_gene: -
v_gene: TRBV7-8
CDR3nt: TGTGCCAGCAGCTTAAGGTCGGGGTTCTATGGCTACACCTTC
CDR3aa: CASSLRSGFYGYTF

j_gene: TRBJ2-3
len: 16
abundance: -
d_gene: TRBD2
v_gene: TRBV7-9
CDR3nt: TGTGCCAGCAGCTTAGTACTAGCGGGACACACAGATACGCAGTATTTT
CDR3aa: CASSLVLAGHTDTQYF

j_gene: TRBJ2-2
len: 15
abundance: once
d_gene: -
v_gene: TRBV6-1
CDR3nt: TGTGCCAGCAGTGAACGGCCAGCGAACACCGGGGAGTTGTTTTTT
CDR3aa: CASSERPANTGELFF

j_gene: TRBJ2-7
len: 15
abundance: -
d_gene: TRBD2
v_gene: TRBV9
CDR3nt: TGTGCCAGCAGCCCTTCTAGCGGGGGGTCTTTTGAGCAGTACTTC
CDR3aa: CASSPSSGGSFEQYF

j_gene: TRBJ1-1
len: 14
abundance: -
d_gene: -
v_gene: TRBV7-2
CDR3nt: TGTGCCAGCAGCTTACTTAGAATGAACACTGAAGCTTTCTTT
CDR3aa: CASSLLRMNTEAFF

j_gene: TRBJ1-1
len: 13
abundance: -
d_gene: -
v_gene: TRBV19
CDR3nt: TGTGCCAGTAGTATATCTAGGAACACTGAAGCTTTCTTT
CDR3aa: CASSISRNTEAFF